Listed here are 26 T cell receptor beta chains from one sample, sequenced in a study of CD8+CD57+ T cells in acquired aplastic anemia. Those patients picked for sequencing had displayed CD8+CD57+ cell expansion on flow cytometry. Genomic DNA acted as the template from which TCR beta VDJ combination and CDR3 sequence profiling were carried out. TCRdb reprocessed the reads with MiXCR, giving one entry per CDR3 protein. The sample records roughly 500,000 distinct CDR3 sequences, approximately 32% being singletons. Sequenced material: sorted CD4+, CD8+, or CD8+CD57+ T cells (not recorded which) from PBMCs. Receptors were obtained from a human donor with aplastic anemia.

This clonotype was seen repeatedly, ten times or more. The J gene is TRBJ1-1, the V gene TRBV7-9; D not certain. Germline lookup yields CDR1 SEHNR and CDR2 FQNEAQ (reference sequence). Trimming took 1 base from V and 8 from J, leaving 11 bases between them. CDR3 size: 13 residues. CDR3 protein: CASSLETGTEAFF. DNA for the CDR3: TGTGCCAGCAGCTTAGAGACGGGAACCGAAGCTTTCTTT.

As concerns this clonotype: This may be a read error, as it is one base from a much larger clone. The rearrangement links TRBV14 to TRBJ1-2, with 7 bases that match TRBD1. Germline V gene lookup returns CDR1 SGHDN and CDR2 FVKESK. The V segment lost 3 bases and the J segment 13 bases; nucleotides outside the gene matches: 11. This CDR3 is built from 13 residues. DNA for the CDR3: TGTGCCAGCAGCCAGCTGACAGGGTGGCGCTGCACCTTC. Translated, it gives CASSQLTGWRCTF.

Details on this clonotype: A read error may be the cause here, since a much bigger clone is one base away. This rearrangement joins TRBV20-1 to TRBJ1-1; 7 bases are a match to TRBD1. Germline V gene sequence: CDR1 DFQATT, CDR2 SNEGSKA (reference sequence). This CDR3 spans 14 amino acids. The CDR3, as DNA: TGCCGTGCTAGTATGTCCAGGGGGGACACTGAAGCTTTCTTT. This gives the protein CRASMSRGDTEAFF.

This clonotype was detected only a few times. V and J are TRBV5-1 and TRBJ2-7, with 8 bases that match TRBD2. The CDR3 is 15 residues long. J gave up 5 bases and V 4 bases, and 11 bases lay outside the gene matches. Per germline, CDR1 SGHRS and CDR2 YFSETQ. The CDR3 bases are TGCGCCAGCAGCGGGCCCCCGAGCGGGAGCCACGAGCAGTACTTC. Translating it yields CASSGPPSGSHEQYF.

This chain uses TRBV5-3 with TRBJ1-1, with 7 bases fitting TRBD1. TRBV5-3 is known as an ORF, though its function is uncertain. The CDR3 totals 13 residues. The V and J ends lost 8 bases and 8 bases, in that order; junction bases with no gene match: 12. As DNA, the CDR3 is TGTGCCAGCAGCGGCCTCCAGGGGGTGGAAGCTTTCTTT. This codes for CASSGLQGVEAFF.

This clonotype was observed at least ten times. CDR3: CATGGGGGSPLHF. The CDR3 coding sequence is TGTGCCACTGGTGGAGGGGGAGGATCACCCCTCCACTTT. This sequence joins TRBV7-9 and TRBJ1-6, with a tentative D call TRBD1 (6 bases). With 10 bases removed from V and 10 bases from J, the gap between germline ends came to 17 bases. This CDR3 is 13 amino acids long. Per germline, CDR1 SEHNR and CDR2 FQNEAQ (reference sequence).

V and J are TRBV12-3 or TRBV12-4 and TRBJ2-3, with TRBD2 matching 7 bases. Trimming removed 6 bases from V and 2 bases from J; junction bases left unmatched: 14. The CDR3 extends over 17 amino acids. CDR3 coding DNA: TGTGCCAGCAGCCCACACCTGGGGCGGGGGACCACAGATACGCAGTATTTT. It codes for CASSPHLGRGTTDTQYF.

This clonotype has a count of ten or more. The J gene is TRBJ1-1, the V gene TRBV15, with 7 bases identical to TRBD1. After removal of 4 bases from V and 7 bases from J, the junction contained 9 bases not matched to a gene. Germline CDR1 is LNHNV and CDR2 is YYDKDF (reference sequence). The CDR3 covers 14 residues. CDR3 sequence: CATSNPGGTDEAFF. Here the CDR3 DNA reads TGTGCCACCAGCAATCCCGGGGGGACAGATGAAGCTTTCTTT.

The genes are TRBV4-3 and TRBJ2-2, with D uncertain. CDR3 length: 13 amino acids. Germline V gene data show CDR1 as LGHNA and CDR2 as YSLEER. Trimming stripped 8 bases from V and 6 bases from J, with 13 bases between. The CDR3 protein is CASAPSQAGELFF. Written as DNA, the CDR3 is TGCGCCAGCGCCCCGTCCCAGGCCGGGGAGCTGTTTTTT.

This clonotype has a count of ten or more. The rearrangement joins TRBV7-2 to TRBJ1-1, with 8 bases lining up with TRBD1. The V segment lost 5 bases and the J segment 1 base; nucleotides outside the gene matches: 3. The CDR3 spans 14 residues. Germline lookup yields CDR1 SGHTA and CDR2 FQGNSA. The CDR3 protein is CASSRDRRNTEAFF. CDR3 sequence (DNA): TGTGCCAGCAGCCGGGACAGGCGGAACACTGAAGCTTTCTTT.

Ten or more counts support this clonotype. The rearrangement joins TRBV2 to TRBJ1-1; a weak D match, TRBD1 (6 bases). V was shortened by 2 bases and J by 7 bases, with 11 bases between the two germline ends. There are 13 residues in the CDR3. Looked up from germline, CDR1 is SNHLY and CDR2 is FYNNEI. The CDR3 spells CASSERGQGEAFF. In nucleotides, the CDR3 is TGTGCCAGCAGTGAACGGGGGCAAGGTGAAGCTTTCTTT.

This clonotype has only a few counts. This rearrangement joins TRBV2 to TRBJ2-7; D may be TRBD2 (6 bases). Germline CDR1 reads SNHLY; CDR2 reads FYNNEI. The CDR3 totals 14 residues. Trimming took off 6 bases at V and 6 bases at J, with 18 bases between the two ends. The CDR3 nucleotides read TGTGCCAGCAGCCAAAATAGGGGAGGCGGCGAGCAGTACTTC. This sequence encodes CASSQNRGGGEQYF.

This clonotype showed up many times. V gene TRBV10-3 combines with J gene TRBJ1-5; D call uncertain. CDR1 is ENHRY and CDR2 is SYGVKD in the germline V gene. The V end was cut by 2 bases, the J end by 2 bases, with 10 bases between. The CDR3 consists of 15 residues. DNA for the CDR3: TGTGCCATCAGTGAGGGAGAGGGCGGCAATCAGCCCCAGCATTTT. Protein: CAISEGEGGNQPQHF.

The genes are TRBV19 and TRBJ1-5; 8 bases are a match to TRBD1. CDR3 length equals 14 residues. CDR1 and CDR2 from the germline V gene are LNHDA and SQIVND (reference sequence). Unmatched junction bases numbered 8, after V lost 8 bases and J lost 5 bases. CDR3 sequence: CASARTGSDQPQHF. DNA for the CDR3: TGTGCCAGTGCCAGGACAGGGTCGGATCAGCCCCAGCATTTT.

This clonotype was recorded many times. The chain joins TRBV19 to TRBJ1-5; D unclear. The germline V and J ends were trimmed by 5 bases and 2 bases, with 13 bases remaining between them. The CDR3 extends over 15 amino acids. The germline V gene has CDR1 LNHDA and CDR2 SQIVND (reference sequence). CDR3 loop: CASSFEGSGNQPQHF. As DNA, the CDR3 is TGTGCCAGTAGTTTTGAAGGCTCTGGCAATCAGCCCCAGCATTTT.

V and J are TRBV12-3 or TRBV12-4 and TRBJ2-5, with D perhaps given as TRBD1 or TRBD2 (5 bases each). V shed 5 bases and J shed 5 bases, with 18 bases lying between them. This CDR3 region has 15 residues. The CDR3 here is CASSPRRDPRETQYF. CDR3 in DNA: TGTGCCAGCAGTCCCCGCCGGGACCCCCGCGAGACCCAGTACTTC.

This clonotype has only a few counts. The chain links TRBV11-1 to TRBJ2-7; 7 nucleotides line up with TRBD1. Germline V gene lookup returns CDR1 SGHAT and CDR2 FQDESV (reference sequence). The length of the CDR3 is 17 residues. J lost 1 base, V lost 5 bases, and 14 bases had no gene match. The CDR3 DNA is TGTGCCAGCAGCAATAGCCCCCGGACAGGAATTTCCTACGAGCAGTACTTC. It is translated as CASSNSPRTGISYEQYF.

Turning to this clonotype: A much larger clone differs from this one at a single base, so this may be a read error. The V gene is TRBV7-6, the J gene TRBJ2-7; D remains ambiguous. Germline assignment: CDR1 SGHVS and CDR2 FNYEAQ. V was shortened by 5 bases and J by 0 bases, with 11 bases between the two germline ends. This CDR3 has 14 amino acids. The CDR3 DNA follows: TGTGCCAGCAGCCAAACGACGGGCTCCTACGAGCAGTACTTC. It encodes CASSQTTGSYEQYF.

This clonotype occurred many times. This chain connects TRBV29-1 to TRBJ1-1; tentatively, D is TRBD1 (6 bases). Per germline, CDR1 SQVTM and CDR2 ANQGSEA. The ends were cut back, 4 bases at V and 3 bases at J, with 15 bases in the middle. This CDR3 is 14 amino acids long. The CDR3 sequence is CSVGSGALYTEAFF. CDR3 sequence (DNA): TGCAGCGTTGGCTCGGGGGCTCTGTACACTGAAGCTTTCTTT. Full variable domain (outside the CDR3, taken from reference TRBV29-1 and TRBJ1-1): SAVISQKPSRDICQRGTSLTIQCQVDSQVTMMFWYRQQPGQSLTLIATANQGSEATYESGFVIDKFPISRPNLTFSTLTVSNMSPEDSSIYLCSVGSGALYTEAFFGQGTRLTVV.

The J gene is TRBJ2-1, the V gene TRBV6-5; 7 positions agree with TRBD2. Germline CDR1 reads MNHEY; CDR2 reads SVGAGI. V lost 2 bases and J lost 10; bases outside the gene matches: 5. The CDR3 runs to 13 residues. In DNA form, the CDR3 reads TGTGCCAGCAGTTACCCTTTCGGGGGGGAGCAGTTCTTC. Translating it yields CASSYPFGGEQFF.

The V and J genes are TRBV2 and TRBJ1-2; D is ambiguous. The CDR3 spans 13 residues. Germline CDR1 SNHLY, CDR2 FYNNEI. V lost 7 bases and J 6 bases, leaving 15 bases between the germline ends. The CDR3 coding sequence is TGTGCCAGCACGGAGCAGAGCCGACATGGCTACACCTTC. Its protein product is CASTEQSRHGYTF. The whole variable domain, remainder taken from reference TRBV2 and TRBJ1-2, is EPEVTQTPSHQVTQMGQEVILRCVPISNHLYFYWYRQILGQKVEFLVSFYNNEISEKSEIFDDQFSVERPDGSNFTLKIRSTKLEDSAMYFCASTEQSRHGYTFGSGTRLTVV.

A few counts support this clonotype. V usage is TRBV27 and J usage is TRBJ1-6; D gene uncertain. CDR3 length equals 13 residues. Per the germline V gene, CDR1 is MNHEY and CDR2 is SMNVEV (reference sequence). V gave up 8 bases and J gave up 6 bases, with 11 bases separating them. The CDR3, as DNA: TGTGCCAGCCGCAGTGTCGTTAATTCACCCCTCCACTTT. Amino acids: CASRSVVNSPLHF.

Points on this clonotype: The conserved phenylalanine or tryptophan normally closing the CDR3 is absent here, so this likely arose from a read error. This chain joins TRBV25-1 and TRBJ1-6; D is undetermined. The V end lost 0 bases, the J end lost 8 bases, and 8 bases lay between the germline ends. Per germline, CDR1 MGHDK and CDR2 SYGVNS. This CDR3 has 14 amino acids. CDR3 bases: TGTGCCAGCAGTGAATATCGGTCAGATTCACCCCTCCACCTT. Protein sequence: CASSEYRSDSPLHL.

This clonotype was observed a handful of times. The chain carries TRBV5-6 and TRBJ2-3, with 8 bases fitting TRBD1. Germline V lookup: CDR1 SGHDT, CDR2 YYEEEE. The CDR3 has 16 residues. V lost 4 bases, J lost 2 bases, and 9 bases stayed unmatched. The CDR3 sequence: CASSLVQGAFTDTQYF. CDR3 sequence (DNA): TGTGCCAGCAGCCTGGTTCAGGGGGCCTTCACAGATACGCAGTATTTT.

V usage is TRBV10-2 and J usage is TRBJ1-2; tentatively, D is TRBD1 (6 bases). Germline CDR1 is WSHSY and CDR2 is SAAADI. V was cut by 3 bases and J by 0 bases, with 11 bases left in between. The CDR3 has 15 residues. The CDR3 protein is CASSDRQVANYGYTF. CDR3 DNA: TGCGCCAGCAGTGACCGACAGGTGGCTAACTATGGCTACACCTTC.

Remarks on this clonotype: One junction end disagrees with the germline gene, perhaps due to a read error. This rearrangement joins TRBV7-9 to TRBJ2-7, with D perhaps matching TRBD1 (6 bases). CDR1 is SEHNR and CDR2 is FQNEAQ in the germline V gene (reference sequence). The CDR3 loop spans 12 amino acids. In DNA form, the CDR3 reads TGTGCCAGCGGCTTACAGGGATACGAGCAGTACTTC. It codes for CASGLQGYEQYF.